Presented here are 23 T cell receptor beta chains from one specimen sequenced in a study of T cell repertoires in cytomegalovirus infection. TCRdb itself ran the reads through MiXCR, one entry per CDR3 protein. Here the sample spans 740,000 or so distinct CDR3 sequences, less than 40% being singletons. Sequencing was done on a sample of PBMCs. The source of these receptors is a human donor in good health (CMV status not recorded). Some clones in this sample may be carry-over from other donors' samples.

The table lists this clonotype with many counts. The chain carries TRBV7-2 and TRBJ2-1; weak D call: TRBD2 (5 bases). The CDR3 spans 16 residues. V dropped 1 base and J dropped 4 bases, with 14 bases sitting between them. Germline CDR1 reads SGHTA; CDR2 reads FQGNSA. CDR3 in amino acids: CASSLVVRSGYNEQFF. The CDR3 DNA follows: TGTGCCAGCAGCTTAGTGGTTCGAAGCGGATACAATGAGCAGTTCTTC.

The chain links TRBV13 to TRBJ1-2; D gene uncertain. This CDR3 contains 16 residues. V was cut by 2 bases and J by 0 bases, with 13 bases left in between. The germline V gene has CDR1 PRHDT and CDR2 FYEKMQ (reference sequence). For the CDR3, the DNA is TGTGCCAGCAGCTTAAGTAGAAGCTCTACTAACTATGGCTACACCTTC. Residues: CASSLSRSSTNYGYTF.

This sequence joins TRBV5-6 and TRBJ2-7, with TRBD1 identical over 10 bases. From germline, CDR1 is SGHDT and CDR2 YYEEEE. The CDR3 totals 15 residues. V was pared by 6 bases and J by 4 bases, with 10 bases of the junction left unmatched. The CDR3 here is CASTTLRTGGYEQYF. As DNA, the CDR3 is TGTGCCAGCACCACCCTAAGGACAGGGGGTTACGAGCAGTACTTC.

Many counts were recorded for this clonotype. The genes are TRBV6-1 and TRBJ2-2; TRBD2 might be the D (6 bases). The CDR3 totals 15 residues. Germline CDR1 is MNHNS and CDR2 is SASEGT. V dropped 5 bases and J dropped 4 bases, with 14 bases sitting between them. Here the CDR3 DNA reads TGTGCCAGCAGTACCACTCAGGGAGGCACCGGGGAGCTGTTTTTT. It specifies CASSTTQGGTGELFF.

V usage is TRBV15 and J usage is TRBJ2-7, with TRBD1 matching over 9 bases. The CDR3 length is 18 residues. Germline assignment: CDR1 LNHNV and CDR2 YYDKDF (reference sequence). The junction had 11 bases not matched to a gene; V was cut back by 0 bases and J by 2 bases. The CDR3 nucleotides are TGTGCCACCAGCAGAGATGGCCCCGGGACAGGGCGCCCCTACGAGCAGTACTTC. It specifies CATSRDGPGTGRPYEQYF.

This chain joins TRBV29-1 and TRBJ1-4; D not certain. Germline CDR1 and CDR2: SQVTM and ANQGSEA. The CDR3 length is 13 residues. The V end was cut by 4 bases, the J end by 0 bases, with 6 bases between. As DNA, the CDR3 is TGCAGCGTTGGAGGCCCAACTAATGAAAAACTGTTTTTT. Amino acid sequence: CSVGGPTNEKLFF. The entire variable domain, with the rest obtained from reference TRBV29-1 and TRBJ1-4, is as follows: SAVISQKPSRDICQRGTSLTIQCQVDSQVTMMFWYRQQPGQSLTLIATANQGSEATYESGFVIDKFPISRPNLTFSTLTVSNMSPEDSSIYLCSVGGPTNEKLFFGSGTQLSVL.

This sequence joins TRBV10-1 and TRBJ1-4, with TRBD1 matching over 10 bases. Germline V CDR1 and CDR2: WNHNN, SYGVQD (reference sequence). The CDR3 covers 15 residues. The chain's CDR3 is CACSGTGATNEKLFF. Written as DNA, the CDR3 is TGCGCGTGCAGTGGGACAGGGGCAACTAATGAAAAACTGTTTTTT.

In its sample, this clonotype was seen once. The V gene is TRBV6-6, the J gene TRBJ1-6; unclear D gene. The V and J ends lost 7 bases and 5 bases respectively, with 9 bases between them. From germline, CDR1 is MNHNY and CDR2 SVGAGI (reference sequence). The CDR3 has 13 residues. The CDR3 DNA follows: TGTGCCAGCAACGCCCGGGATAATTCACCCCTCCACTTT. Translating it yields CASNARDNSPLHF.

This clonotype has a count of ten or more. The chain is built from TRBV28 and TRBJ2-5; D may be TRBD1 or TRBD2 (6 bases each). This CDR3 is 13 amino acids long. V gave up 5 bases and J gave up 3 bases, with 10 bases separating them. The germline CDR1 and CDR2 sequences are MDHEN and SYDVKM. The CDR3 nucleotides read TGTGCCAGCAGTCCCGGGGGCGAAGAGACCCAGTACTTC. This encodes CASSPGGEETQYF.

The chain joins TRBV20-1 to TRBJ2-7; D possibly corresponds to TRBD1 (6 bases). Germline V CDR1 and CDR2: DFQATT, SNEGSKA (reference sequence). Between the trimmed V and J ends, which lost 1 base and 2 bases, there was a span of 21 bases. The CDR3 contains 17 residues. The CDR3 coding sequence is TGCAGTGCTAGAGGCAACACAGACAGGACCTTAACCTACGAGCAGTACTTC. The encoded protein is CSARGNTDRTLTYEQYF.

A few counts support this clonotype. The chain carries TRBV19 and TRBJ1-1, with 8 bases aligning to TRBD1. V dropped 6 bases and J dropped 0; count of bases not matched to a gene: 9. Germline V lookup: CDR1 LNHDA, CDR2 SQIVND (reference sequence). This CDR3 has 16 amino acids. The CDR3 here is CASRGSGTGMNTEAFF. CDR3 DNA sequence: TGTGCCAGTAGGGGGTCGGGGACAGGAATGAACACTGAAGCTTTCTTT. The entire variable domain, with the rest obtained from reference TRBV19 and TRBJ1-1, is as follows: DGGITQSPKYLFRKEGQNVTLSCEQNLNHDAMYWYRQDPGQGLRLIYYSQIVNDFQKGDIAEGYSVSREKKESFPLTVTSAQKNPTAFYLCASRGSGTGMNTEAFFGQGTRLTVV.

Comments on this clonotype: A junction end diverges from the germline sequence, so it may reflect a read error. The chain combines TRBV11-1 with TRBJ1-1, with unresolved D. The CDR3 has 12 amino acids. The germline V gene has CDR1 SGHAT and CDR2 FQDESV (reference sequence). In DNA, the CDR3 is TGTTCCAGCAGCTTAGCGTACACTGAAGCTTTCTTT. As protein: CSSSLAYTEAFF.

The chain has TRBV7-2 and TRBJ2-5, with TRBD2 matching 9 bases. V was clipped by 5 bases and J by 1 base; unmatched bases: 8. From germline, CDR1 is SGHTA and CDR2 FQGNSA. The CDR3 is 16 residues long. The DNA for the CDR3 is TGTGCCAGCAGCCCCCGACTAGCGGATCTCCAAGAGACCCAGTACTTC. Translating gives CASSPRLADLQETQYF.

This clonotype was detected ten times or more. The CDR3 DNA reads as TGTGCCAGCAGTCCGGACAAGAACACTGAAGCTTTCTTT. Encoded protein: CASSPDKNTEAFF. The J gene is TRBJ1-1, the V gene TRBV6-1; perhaps TRBD1 as D (5 bases). Trimming left V 5 bases short and J 1 base short, with 8 bases between. This CDR3 has 13 amino acids. Looked up from germline, CDR1 is MNHNS and CDR2 is SASEGT.

The chain employs TRBV27 and TRBJ2-5; D call uncertain. Trimming pared 7 bases from V and 4 bases from J, leaving 16 bases between. CDR3 size: 14 residues. Germline assignment: CDR1 MNHEY and CDR2 SMNVEV (reference sequence). The CDR3 loop is CASTSAQRRETQYF. CDR3 coding DNA: TGTGCCAGCACCAGCGCGCAACGAAGAGAGACCCAGTACTTC.

CDR3 residues: CASSLGPHGWKEQYF. The CDR3 DNA sequence: TGTGCCAGCAGTTTAGGGCCACATGGCTGGAAGGAGCAGTACTTC. This rearrangement joins TRBV12-3 or TRBV12-4 to TRBJ2-7; D gene ambiguous. Trimming removed 1 base from V and 7 bases from J, with 17 bases in between. This CDR3 is built from 15 residues.

Comment on this clonotype: An end of the junction does not agree with germline; a read error may underlie this. This chain's CDR3 is CASSPGRGAYSF. DNA of the CDR3: TGTGCCAGCAGCCCGGGCAGGGGCGCCTACTCCTTC. The chain is built from TRBV12-3 or TRBV12-4 and TRBJ1-2; weak D call: TRBD1 (6 bases). This CDR3 has 12 amino acids.

This clonotype came up many times. The genes are TRBV20-1 and TRBJ1-1; no definite D call. Trimming pared 2 bases from V and 3 bases from J, leaving 13 bases between. The CDR3 runs to 14 residues. Germline V gene lookup returns CDR1 DFQATT and CDR2 SNEGSKA (reference sequence). The CDR3 loop reads CSARSPPGDTEAFF. CDR3 DNA: TGCAGTGCTAGAAGTCCCCCGGGCGACACTGAAGCTTTCTTT.

This clonotype was counted only a few times. CDR3 protein: CASQKSRGETQYF. The DNA of the CDR3 is TGTGCCAGTCAGAAAAGCAGGGGGGAGACCCAGTACTTC. The gene calls are TRBV19 and TRBJ2-5; 7 bases fit TRBD1. The CDR3 extends over 13 amino acids. V was clipped by 8 bases and J by 5 bases; unmatched bases: 8. Germline-derived CDR1 and CDR2 are LNHDA and SQIVND (reference sequence).

This sequence joins TRBV7-2 and TRBJ2-2; TRBD1 matches at 8 bases. Germline values: CDR1 SGHTA, CDR2 FQGNSA. The CDR3 is 17 amino acids. Germline trimming cut 0 bases from V and 4 bases from J; bases unmatched to any gene: 7. The CDR3 spells CASSLAAGGKVTGELFF. The CDR3 DNA reads TGTGCCAGCAGCTTAGCTGCAGGGGGCAAAGTCACCGGGGAGCTGTTTTTT.

The chain is built from TRBV30 and TRBJ1-6, with D hard to call. The CDR3 contains 13 residues. Trimming left V 4 bases short and J 8 bases short, with 12 bases between. Germline CDR1 and CDR2: GTSNPN and SVGIG (reference sequence). The CDR3 reads CAWTPGSDSPLHF. As DNA, the CDR3 is TGTGCCTGGACCCCAGGATCGGATTCACCCCTCCACTTT.

This clonotype came up a few times. This sequence joins TRBV19 and TRBJ1-5; 11 bases are shared with TRBD1. CDR1 and CDR2 (germline): LNHDA, SQIVND (reference sequence). This CDR3 comprises 15 residues. J lost 6 bases, V lost 7 bases, and 8 bases had no gene match. The CDR3 here is CASTPPGTGGQPQHF. Here the CDR3 DNA reads TGTGCCAGTACTCCACCCGGGACAGGGGGTCAGCCCCAGCATTTT.

The rearrangement links TRBV28 to TRBJ1-3; D not certain. The V and J ends lost 1 base and 0 bases respectively, with 10 bases between them. The CDR3 runs to 16 residues. CDR1 and CDR2 from the germline V gene are MDHEN and SYDVKM. The CDR3 sequence: CASSLFGSSSGNTIYF. The CDR3 coding sequence is TGTGCCAGCAGTTTATTTGGCTCCAGCTCTGGAAACACCATATATTTT.